The clone carrying this T cell receptor beta chain was found many times. Its cognate antigen is unknown. TCRdb independently ran MiXCR on the RACE reads; one entry per CDR3 protein. The sample shows about 380,000 distinct CDR3 sequences, around 4.8% of them seen only once. Germline CDR1 and CDR2: LNHDA and SQIVND (reference sequence). Trimming left V 4 bases short and J 9 bases short, with 25 bases between. The CDR3 is 17 residues long. This sample stems from a study of human T cells and chemical hapten exposure. Study-level background: Alopecia areata, totalis or universalis affected patients who were mostly female. Notes on the study in general: The study found that DPC sensitization did not change TCRs above 1 in 1000 frequency.

Stated time point: patch test 1, 2 weeks after DPC sensitization. Stated treatment: therapeutic diphenylcyclopropenone sensitization with weekly scalp DPC. The origin of this receptor is a woman aged 45 to 65 with alopecia areata. Some clones in this sample may be carry-over from other donors' samples. The sequences come from whole blood, collected in connection with sensitization to the hapten diphenylcyclopropenone (DPC). The chain uses TRBV19 and TRBJ2-1; D assignment may be TRBD1 or TRBD2 (6 bases each). The CDR3 loop is CASSSPRAGRGHGEQFF. CDR3 in DNA: TGTGCCAGTAGTAGCCCAAGGGCGGGAAGGGGACACGGTGAGCAGTTCTTC. The full variable domain, in which reference TRBV19 and TRBJ2-1 provide the parts outside the CDR3, is DGGITQSPKYLFRKEGQNVTLSCEQNLNHDAMYWYRQDPGQGLRLIYYSQIVNDFQKGDIAEGYSVSREKKESFPLTVTSAQKNPTAFYLCASSSPRAGRGHGEQFFGPGTRLTVL.